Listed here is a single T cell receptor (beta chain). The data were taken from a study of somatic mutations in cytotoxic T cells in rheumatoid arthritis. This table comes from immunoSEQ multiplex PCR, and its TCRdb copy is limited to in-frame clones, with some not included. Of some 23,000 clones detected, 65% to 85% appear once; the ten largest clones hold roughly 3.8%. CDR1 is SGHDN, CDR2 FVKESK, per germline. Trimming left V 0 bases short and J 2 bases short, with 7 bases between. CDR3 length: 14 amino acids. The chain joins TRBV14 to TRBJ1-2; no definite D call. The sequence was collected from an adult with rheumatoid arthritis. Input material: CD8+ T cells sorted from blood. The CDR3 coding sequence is TGTGCCAGCAGCCAAGAGATAGGGAACTATGGCTACACCTTC. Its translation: CASSQEIGNYGYTF.